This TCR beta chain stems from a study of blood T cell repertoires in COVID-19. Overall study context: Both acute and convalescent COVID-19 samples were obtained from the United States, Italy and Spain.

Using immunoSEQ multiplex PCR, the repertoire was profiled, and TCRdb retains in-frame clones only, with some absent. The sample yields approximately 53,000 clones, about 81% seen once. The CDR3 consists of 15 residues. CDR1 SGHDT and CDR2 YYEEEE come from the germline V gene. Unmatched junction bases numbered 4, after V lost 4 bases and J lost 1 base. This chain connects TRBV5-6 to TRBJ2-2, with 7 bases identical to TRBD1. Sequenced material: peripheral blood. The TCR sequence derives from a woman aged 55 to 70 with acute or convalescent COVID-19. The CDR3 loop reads CASSPTGRNTGELFF. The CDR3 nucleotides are TGTGCCAGCAGCCCGACAGGGAGGAACACCGGGGAGCTGTTTTTT. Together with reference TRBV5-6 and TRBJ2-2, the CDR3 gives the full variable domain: DAGVTQSPTHLIKTRGQQVTLRCSPKSGHDTVSWYQQALGQGPQFIFQYYEEEERQRGNFPDRFSGHQFPNYSSELNVNALLLGDSALYLCASSPTGRNTGELFFGEGSRLTVL.